The entry below gives a single T cell receptor beta chain sequence along with its context. TCRdb keeps only in-frame clones here, not all; method: immunoSEQ multiplex PCR. The top ten hold roughly 7.1% of the sample, which has about 52,000 clones, about 85% seen once. J lost 0 bases, V lost 3 bases, and 7 bases had no gene match. The CDR3 loop spans 16 amino acids. The germline V gene encodes CDR1 KGHSH and CDR2 LQKENI. These data belong to a study of blood T cell repertoires in COVID-19. Study in general: Sample material is recorded as cDNA or gDNA derived from T cells, B-cell-depleted T cells, or PBMCs.

The rearrangement joins TRBV18 to TRBJ1-1, with TRBD1 matching over 7 bases. The sequence was collected from a man in his 70s with active COVID-19. Material for sequencing was peripheral blood. CDR3: CASSPRWDSMNTEAFF. The CDR3 region has the DNA TGTGCCAGCTCACCTCGTTGGGACAGCATGAACACTGAAGCTTTCTTT.